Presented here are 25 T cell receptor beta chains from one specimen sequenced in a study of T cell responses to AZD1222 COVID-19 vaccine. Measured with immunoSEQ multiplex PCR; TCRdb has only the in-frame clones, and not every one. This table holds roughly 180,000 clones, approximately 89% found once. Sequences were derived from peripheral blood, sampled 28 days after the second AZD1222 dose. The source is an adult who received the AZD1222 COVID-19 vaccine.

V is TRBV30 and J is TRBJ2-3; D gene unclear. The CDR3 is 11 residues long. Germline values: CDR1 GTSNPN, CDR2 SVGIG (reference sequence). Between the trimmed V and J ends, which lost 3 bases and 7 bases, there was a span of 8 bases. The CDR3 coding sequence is TGTGCCTGGAGGCTGGAATATACGCAGTATTTT. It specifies CAWRLEYTQYF.

The CDR3, as DNA: TGTGCCAGCAGCAAAGGTGGCAGCCATGGCAATCAGCCCCAGCATTTT. Translated, it gives CASSKGGSHGNQPQHF. This chain connects TRBV21-1 to TRBJ1-5. TRBV21-1 is a pseudogene segment. The length of the CDR3 is 16 residues.

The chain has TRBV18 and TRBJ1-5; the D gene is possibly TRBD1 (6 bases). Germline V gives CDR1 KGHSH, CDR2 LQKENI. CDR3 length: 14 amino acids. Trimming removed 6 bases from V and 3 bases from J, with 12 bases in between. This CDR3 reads CASSFTGSNQPQHF. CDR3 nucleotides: TGTGCCAGCTCGTTCACAGGGTCCAATCAGCCCCAGCATTTT.

DNA of the CDR3: TGTGCCAGTAGTATAGAAGGGACAAACTACGAGCAGTACTTC. Protein sequence: CASSIEGTNYEQYF. J is TRBJ2-7 and V is TRBV19, with TRBD1 as a possible D gene (6 bases). Trimming shortened V by 0 bases and J by 3 bases, and 9 bases separated the two germline ends. The germline gives CDR1 LNHDA, CDR2 SQIVND (reference sequence). The CDR3 has 14 amino acids.

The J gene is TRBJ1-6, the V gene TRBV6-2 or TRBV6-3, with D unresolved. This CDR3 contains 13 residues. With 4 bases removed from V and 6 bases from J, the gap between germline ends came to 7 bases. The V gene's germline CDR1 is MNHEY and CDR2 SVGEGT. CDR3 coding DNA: TGTGCCAGCAGTTCCCGACCTAATTCACCCCTCCACTTT. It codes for CASSSRPNSPLHF.

The CDR3 nucleotides read TGTGCCAGCAGTTTTTTGAAGGGCCTAGGCTACACCTTC. It yields the protein CASSFLKGLGYTF. This sequence joins TRBV28 and TRBJ1-2; no reliable D call. V lost 3 bases to trimming and J lost 8 bases, with 13 bases between them. Germline CDR1 reads MDHEN; CDR2 reads SYDVKM. This CDR3 spans 13 amino acids.

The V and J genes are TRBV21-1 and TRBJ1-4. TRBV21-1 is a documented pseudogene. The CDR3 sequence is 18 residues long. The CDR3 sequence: CASSKRRGRGATNEKLFF. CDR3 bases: TGTGCCAGCAGCAAACGGAGGGGCAGGGGTGCAACTAATGAAAAACTGTTTTTT.

CDR3 DNA: TGTGCCAGCAGCCAAGATGTTGGGAACACTGAAGCTTTCTTT. Translation: CASSQDVGNTEAFF. The chain uses TRBV3-1 (or the pseudogene TRBV3-2) and TRBJ1-1; D gene unclear. CDR1 is LGHDT and CDR2 is YNNKEL in the germline V gene (reference sequence). This CDR3 comprises 14 residues. V lost 0 bases and J lost 1, with 6 bases in between.

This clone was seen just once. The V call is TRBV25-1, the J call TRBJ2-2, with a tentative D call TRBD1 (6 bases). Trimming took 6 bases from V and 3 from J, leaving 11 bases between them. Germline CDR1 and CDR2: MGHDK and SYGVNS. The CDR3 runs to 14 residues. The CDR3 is CASRGTQDTGELFF. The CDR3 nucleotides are TGTGCCAGCAGAGGGACACAGGACACCGGGGAGCTGTTTTTT.

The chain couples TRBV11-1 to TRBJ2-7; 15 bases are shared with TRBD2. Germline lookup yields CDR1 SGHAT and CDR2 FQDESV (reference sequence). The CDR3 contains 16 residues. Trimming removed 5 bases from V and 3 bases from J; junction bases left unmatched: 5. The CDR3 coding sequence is TGTGCCAGCAGCCCCGGACTAGCGGGAGGGCTCTACGAGCAGTACTTC. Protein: CASSPGLAGGLYEQYF.

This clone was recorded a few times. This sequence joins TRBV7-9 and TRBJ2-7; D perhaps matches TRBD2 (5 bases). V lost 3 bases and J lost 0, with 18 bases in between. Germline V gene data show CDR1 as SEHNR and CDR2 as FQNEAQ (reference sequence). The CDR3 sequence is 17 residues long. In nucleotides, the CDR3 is TGTGCCAGCAGCTTCTTAGAGGGTGCGGGCGTCTCCTACGAGCAGTACTTC. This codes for CASSFLEGAGVSYEQYF.

The chain's CDR3 is CASSGDRSFSGNTIYF. The CDR3 DNA reads TGTGCCAGCTCAGGGGACAGGTCATTCTCTGGAAACACCATATATTTT. J is TRBJ1-3 and V is TRBV18; 8 nucleotides align to TRBD1. The V gene's germline CDR1 is KGHSH and CDR2 LQKENI. This CDR3 comprises 16 residues. V lost 5 bases to trimming and J lost 0 bases; unmatched junction nucleotides: 6.

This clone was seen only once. The CDR3 nucleotides are TGTGCCAGCAGCTACAGCACCGGGGAGCTGTTTTTT. This codes for CASSYSTGELFF. The chain recombines TRBV12-3 or TRBV12-4 with TRBJ2-2; D unresolved. V was trimmed by 6 bases and J by 4 bases, leaving 6 bases between them. The CDR3 runs to 12 residues.

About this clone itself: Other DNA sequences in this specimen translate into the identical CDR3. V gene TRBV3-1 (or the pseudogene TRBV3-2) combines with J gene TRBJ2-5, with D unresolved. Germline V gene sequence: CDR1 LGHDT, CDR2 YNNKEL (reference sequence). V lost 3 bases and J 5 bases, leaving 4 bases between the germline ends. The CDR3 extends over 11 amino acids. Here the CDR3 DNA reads TGTGCCAGCAGCCACCGGGAGACCCAGTACTTC. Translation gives CASSHRETQYF.

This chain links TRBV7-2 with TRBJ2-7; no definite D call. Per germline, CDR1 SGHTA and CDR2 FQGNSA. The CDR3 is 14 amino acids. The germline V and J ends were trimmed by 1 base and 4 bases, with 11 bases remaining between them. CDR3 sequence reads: CASSLDTALYEQYF. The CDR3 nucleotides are TGTGCCAGCAGCTTAGACACAGCCCTGTACGAGCAGTACTTC.

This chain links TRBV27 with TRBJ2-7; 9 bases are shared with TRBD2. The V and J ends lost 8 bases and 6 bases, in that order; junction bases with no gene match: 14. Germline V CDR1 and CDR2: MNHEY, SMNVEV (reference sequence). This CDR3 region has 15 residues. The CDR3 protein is CASGEAGGHTVEQYF. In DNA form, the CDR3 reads TGTGCCAGCGGCGAAGCGGGAGGCCACACCGTCGAGCAGTACTTC.

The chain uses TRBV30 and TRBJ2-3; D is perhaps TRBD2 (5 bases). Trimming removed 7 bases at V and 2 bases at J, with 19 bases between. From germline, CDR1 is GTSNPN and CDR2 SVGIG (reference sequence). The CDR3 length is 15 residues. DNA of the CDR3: TGTGCCTCAACTAGAGAGGACCGACACACAGATACGCAGTATTTT. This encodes CASTREDRHTDTQYF.

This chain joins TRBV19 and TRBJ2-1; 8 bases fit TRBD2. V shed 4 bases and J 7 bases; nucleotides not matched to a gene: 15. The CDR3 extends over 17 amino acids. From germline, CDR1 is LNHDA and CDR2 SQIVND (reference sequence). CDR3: CASSTSRAGVVWNEQFF. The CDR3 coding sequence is TGTGCCAGTAGTACCTCACGAGCGGGAGTCGTGTGGAATGAGCAGTTCTTC. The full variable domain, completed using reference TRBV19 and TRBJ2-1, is DGGITQSPKYLFRKEGQNVTLSCEQNLNHDAMYWYRQDPGQGLRLIYYSQIVNDFQKGDIAEGYSVSREKKESFPLTVTSAQKNPTAFYLCASSTSRAGVVWNEQFFGPGTRLTVL.

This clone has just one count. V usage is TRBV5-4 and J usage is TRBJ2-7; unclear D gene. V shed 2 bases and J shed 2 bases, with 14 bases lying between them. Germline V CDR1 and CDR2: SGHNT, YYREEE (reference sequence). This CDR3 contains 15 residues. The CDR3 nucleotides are TGTGCCAGCAGCTTTAAAACGGCTAGTCCCTACGAGCAGTACTTC. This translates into CASSFKTASPYEQYF.

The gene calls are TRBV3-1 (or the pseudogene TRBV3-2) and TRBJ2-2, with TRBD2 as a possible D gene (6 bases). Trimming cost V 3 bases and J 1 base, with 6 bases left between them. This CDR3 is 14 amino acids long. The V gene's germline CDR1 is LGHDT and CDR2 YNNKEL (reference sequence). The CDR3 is CASSQGGNTGELFF. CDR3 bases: TGTGCCAGCAGCCAGGGAGGGAACACCGGGGAGCTGTTTTTT.

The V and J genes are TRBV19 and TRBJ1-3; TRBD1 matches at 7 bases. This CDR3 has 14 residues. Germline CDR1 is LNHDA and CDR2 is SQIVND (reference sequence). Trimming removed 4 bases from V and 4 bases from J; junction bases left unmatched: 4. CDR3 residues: CASSKDRVGNTIYF. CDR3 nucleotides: TGTGCCAGTAGTAAAGACAGGGTAGGAAACACCATATATTTT.

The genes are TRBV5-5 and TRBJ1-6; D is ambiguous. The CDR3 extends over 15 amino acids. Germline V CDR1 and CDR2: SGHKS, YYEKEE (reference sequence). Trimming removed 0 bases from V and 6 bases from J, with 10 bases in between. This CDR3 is CASSLVPGSNSPLHF. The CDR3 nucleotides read TGTGCCAGCAGCTTGGTTCCTGGGAGTAATTCACCCCTCCACTTT.

CDR3 amino acids: CASSDFRAGLTSYEQYF. The CDR3 DNA sequence: TGTGCCAGCTCAGACTTCCGGGCAGGGCTAACCTCCTACGAGCAGTACTTC. This chain joins TRBV18 and TRBJ2-7; a possible D gene is TRBD1 (5 bases). Germline V gene data show CDR1 as KGHSH and CDR2 as LQKENI. There are 17 residues in the CDR3. Trimming removed 5 bases from V and 0 bases from J, with 20 bases in between.

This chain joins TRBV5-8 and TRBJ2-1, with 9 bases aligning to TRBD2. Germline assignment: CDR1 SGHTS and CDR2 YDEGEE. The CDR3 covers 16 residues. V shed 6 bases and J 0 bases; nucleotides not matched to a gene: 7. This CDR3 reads CASTRGSGSSYNEQFF. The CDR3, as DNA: TGTGCCAGCACCCGGGGTAGCGGGAGCTCCTACAATGAGCAGTTCTTC.

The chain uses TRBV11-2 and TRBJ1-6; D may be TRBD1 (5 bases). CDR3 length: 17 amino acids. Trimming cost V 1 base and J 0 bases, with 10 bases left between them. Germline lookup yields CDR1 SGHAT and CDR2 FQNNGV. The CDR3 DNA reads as TGTGCCAGCAGCTTAGGGCGGGGGAGCTCCTATAATTCACCCCTCCACTTT. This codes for CASSLGRGSSYNSPLHF.